This T cell receptor beta chain comes out of a study of shared clonotypes between healthy human individuals. General observations from the study: An expected dependence of interdonor clonotype sharing on sequencing depth was noted. When compared with the clonotypes that were shared by all four sorted-subset donors, the non-shared clonotypes turned out to have lower generation probabilities.

Original methodology: ImmunoSEQ only sent back junction sequences with no quality scores, so filtering was done differently. Method: immunoSEQ multiplex PCR; TCRdb's copy keeps in-frame clones and lacks some. V, J and clone size are taken as reported in that table, and D and trimming were inferred from the DNA itself. The repertoire holds 2 million or so clones, with about 94% as singletons. CD8 cells classed as naive were CD45RO-negative and positively selected for CCR7, excluding terminally differentiated effector memory CD45RA+ cells. All donors were Caucasian adults living in Nashville, Tennessee. The CDR3 length is 14 residues. CDR1 SNHLY and CDR2 FYNNEI come from the germline V gene. V gave up 5 bases and J gave up 8 bases; unmatched junction bases: 5. As to this clone: Its matching antigen is unknown.

Sequences were obtained from naive CD8+ T cells sorted from blood. J is TRBJ1-4 and V is TRBV2; TRBD1 matches 10 bases. The source of this sequence is a man between 18 and 29 years old in good health. The CDR3 here is CASSPGQGWEKLFF. CDR3 nucleotides: TGTGCCAGCAGTCCGGGACAGGGGTGGGAAAAACTGTTTTTT.